Listed here are 27 T cell receptor beta chains from one sample, sequenced in a study of T cell repertoires in cytomegalovirus infection. TCRdb ran MiXCR on the reads and lists one entry per CDR3 protein. Of over 250,000 distinct CDR3 sequences in the sample, about 25% were seen once. Sequencing was carried out using PBMCs. These receptors came from a human donor in good health (CMV status not recorded). Some clones in this sample may be carry-over from other donors' samples.

This clonotype has at least ten counts. The chain employs TRBV11-2 and TRBJ2-5, with D perhaps TRBD2 (5 bases). The CDR3 consists of 14 residues. CDR1 and CDR2 (germline): SGHAT, FQNNGV. V was shortened by 1 base and J by 5 bases, with 11 bases between the two germline ends. CDR3 residues: CASSLGSGDETQYF. CDR3 nucleotides: TGTGCCAGCAGCTTAGGGTCCGGGGATGAGACCCAGTACTTC.

In its sample, this clonotype was seen many times. This chain connects TRBV7-2 to TRBJ1-2; tentatively, D is TRBD1 (5 bases). Germline CDR1 reads SGHTA; CDR2 reads FQGNSA. Trimming cost V 2 bases and J 3 bases, with 13 bases left between them. CDR3 length: 15 residues. CDR3 DNA sequence: TGTGCCAGCAGCTTACCCGGGACTTTGCACTATGGCTACACCTTC. As protein: CASSLPGTLHYGYTF.

The gene calls are TRBV28 and TRBJ2-3, with 10 bases fitting TRBD2. Per germline, CDR1 MDHEN and CDR2 SYDVKM. V was pared by 7 bases and J by 5 bases, with 3 bases of the junction left unmatched. The CDR3 length is 13 residues. The CDR3 sequence: CASKLAGIDTQYF. CDR3 DNA sequence: TGTGCCAGCAAACTAGCGGGAATAGATACGCAGTATTTT.

V usage is TRBV5-5 and J usage is TRBJ1-4, with TRBD1 matching 10 bases. The CDR3 has 16 amino acids. After removal of 4 bases from V and 2 bases from J, the junction contained 5 bases not matched to a gene. Germline V gives CDR1 SGHKS, CDR2 YYEKEE (reference sequence). CDR3: CASSKGQGMTNEKLFF. The CDR3 nucleotides are TGTGCCAGCAGCAAGGGACAGGGGATGACTAATGAAAAACTGTTTTTT.

The chain recombines TRBV29-1 with TRBJ2-7; 11 positions match TRBD1. CDR1 and CDR2 (germline): SQVTM, ANQGSEA. This CDR3 is built from 13 residues. Trimming removed 1 base from V and 6 bases from J; junction bases left unmatched: 2. The CDR3, as DNA: TGCAGCGTTGAAGGGACAGGGGGCAGCGAGCAGTACTTC. Its protein product is CSVEGTGGSEQYF.

This clonotype was found a few times. The chain recombines TRBV29-1 with TRBJ2-5; 11 bases fit TRBD2. V shed 4 bases and J 5 bases; nucleotides not matched to a gene: 9. Germline V gives CDR1 SQVTM, CDR2 ANQGSEA. The CDR3 sequence is 15 residues long. The DNA for the CDR3 is TGCAGCGTTGTTCCGGGACTAGCGGACGGGGAGACCCAGTACTTC. Encoded protein: CSVVPGLADGETQYF. The full variable domain, in which reference TRBV29-1 and TRBJ2-5 provide the parts outside the CDR3, is SAVISQKPSRDICQRGTSLTIQCQVDSQVTMMFWYRQQPGQSLTLIATANQGSEATYESGFVIDKFPISRPNLTFSTLTVSNMSPEDSSIYLCSVVPGLADGETQYFGPGTRLLVL.

This clonotype was observed a few times. The rearrangement joins TRBV2 to TRBJ1-1; D unresolved. The CDR3 has 13 residues. CDR1 and CDR2 (germline): SNHLY, FYNNEI. Trimming took off 6 bases at V and 6 bases at J, with 14 bases between the two ends. CDR3 DNA: TGTGCCAGCAGGAACACCGGTGGGGCTGAAGCTTTCTTT. This encodes CASRNTGGAEAFF.

This clonotype showed up many times. The chain links TRBV24-1 to TRBJ2-1; TRBD1 agrees at 9 bases. CDR3 size: 15 residues. After removal of 4 bases from V and 5 bases from J, the junction contained 5 bases not matched to a gene. Germline V gives CDR1 KGHDR, CDR2 SFDVKD. CDR3 bases: TGTGCCACCAGTGACCTCGGGACAGGGAACAATGAGCAGTTCTTC. It specifies CATSDLGTGNNEQFF.

This clonotype was recorded at least ten times. The chain combines TRBV7-2 with TRBJ2-3; 7 bases agree with TRBD2. In germline, CDR1 is SGHTA, CDR2 FQGNSA. The CDR3 consists of 15 residues. The J segment lost 4 bases and the V segment lost 1 base, leaving 5 bases of the junction unmatched. CDR3 residues: CASSLGGSGADTQYF. CDR3 DNA sequence: TGTGCCAGCAGCTTAGGCGGGAGCGGTGCAGATACGCAGTATTTT.

The chain employs TRBV19 and TRBJ1-6, with 8 bases aligning to TRBD1. V lost 5 bases to trimming and J lost 8 bases; unmatched junction nucleotides: 8. The CDR3 totals 15 residues. Germline V gene lookup returns CDR1 LNHDA and CDR2 SQIVND (reference sequence). Here the CDR3 reads CASSSRTGYDSPLHF. The CDR3 region has the DNA TGTGCCAGTAGTTCCCGGACAGGGTATGATTCACCCCTCCACTTT.

This clonotype appeared a few times. The CDR3 nucleotides read TGTGCCAGCAATAGAATGGCGGACACTGAAGCTTTCTTT. Protein sequence: CASNRMADTEAFF. This chain joins TRBV25-1 and TRBJ1-1, with unresolved D. Trimming took 7 bases from V and 3 from J, leaving 12 bases between them. The CDR3 contains 13 residues. The germline V gene has CDR1 MGHDK and CDR2 SYGVNS.

The genes are TRBV15 and TRBJ2-3; D gene uncertain. Germline-derived CDR1 and CDR2 are LNHNV and YYDKDF (reference sequence). The CDR3 runs to 11 residues. The ends were cut back, 9 bases at V and 6 bases at J, with 10 bases in the middle. The CDR3 here is CATRTTDTQYF. CDR3 coding DNA: TGTGCCACTCGCACCACGGATACGCAGTATTTT.

This clonotype showed up just a few times. V gene TRBV7-8 combines with J gene TRBJ2-3; TRBD2 might be the D (6 bases). The ends were cut back, 3 bases at V and 4 bases at J, with 17 bases in the middle. The CDR3 spans 16 residues. Per the germline V gene, CDR1 is SGHVS and CDR2 is FQNEAQ. In DNA form, the CDR3 reads TGTGCCAGCAGCTTCGGAGGGCCTATTGGCTCAGATACGCAGTATTTT. Protein sequence: CASSFGGPIGSDTQYF.

V usage is TRBV28 and J usage is TRBJ2-2; D is perhaps TRBD2 (6 bases). Per germline, CDR1 MDHEN and CDR2 SYDVKM. This CDR3 is 15 amino acids long. V dropped 6 bases and J dropped 4 bases, with 15 bases sitting between them. CDR3: CASRWTIAGTGELFF. The CDR3 DNA follows: TGTGCCAGCAGGTGGACTATAGCCGGCACCGGGGAGCTGTTTTTT.

This chain uses TRBV15 with TRBJ2-7; D may correspond to TRBD1 or TRBD2 (5 bases each). Germline loops: CDR1 LNHNV, CDR2 YYDKDF (reference sequence). The V end was cut by 0 bases, the J end by 4 bases, with 13 bases between. There are 15 residues in the CDR3. The DNA for the CDR3 is TGTGCCACCAGCAGAGATCTGGGGGATACGTACGAGCAGTACTTC. Amino acid sequence: CATSRDLGDTYEQYF.

This chain's CDR3 is CSAREIQGAPNEKLFF. In DNA form, the CDR3 reads TGCAGTGCTAGGGAGATACAGGGGGCGCCTAATGAAAAACTGTTTTTT. This rearrangement joins TRBV20-1 to TRBJ1-4; 9 bases agree with TRBD1. V lost 3 bases to trimming and J lost 3 bases; unmatched junction nucleotides: 8. The CDR3 totals 16 residues. Germline loops: CDR1 DFQATT, CDR2 SNEGSKA (reference sequence).

This clonotype was recorded at least ten times. The chain couples TRBV7-2 to TRBJ2-4; D is unresolved. The CDR3 contains 13 residues. Trimming shortened V by 4 bases and J by 0 bases, and 4 bases separated the two germline ends. Germline CDR1 and CDR2: SGHTA and FQGNSA. CDR3 sequence reads: CASSSLAKNIQYF. For the CDR3, the DNA is TGTGCCAGCAGCTCGCTAGCCAAAAACATTCAGTACTTC.

The sample holds many counts of this clonotype. The chain combines TRBV12-3 or TRBV12-4 with TRBJ2-7; tentative D call: TRBD1 (5 bases). The CDR3 is 14 residues long. V gave up 3 bases and J gave up 5 bases, with 14 bases separating them. DNA for the CDR3: TGTGCCAGCAGTTTGGGGCAGGGTGGGAACGAGCAGTACTTC. Its translation is CASSLGQGGNEQYF.

This clonotype was seen only a few times. V is TRBV4-3 and J is TRBJ1-2, with 7 nucleotides matching TRBD1. This CDR3 has 17 residues. The J segment lost 8 bases and the V segment lost 2 bases, leaving 17 bases of the junction unmatched. Germline CDR1 is LGHNA and CDR2 is YSLEER. The CDR3 nucleotides read TGCGCCAGCAGCCAACAGGGGGGGACAATCGAGCTTAGGGGCTACACCTTC. This codes for CASSQQGGTIELRGYTF.

The CDR3 protein is CSASRPTVKETQYF. CDR3 nucleotide sequence: TGCAGTGCTAGCCGGCCCACGGTAAAAGAGACCCAGTACTTC. This sequence joins TRBV20-1 and TRBJ2-5; D uncertain. V dropped 3 bases and J dropped 3 bases, with 14 bases sitting between them. This CDR3 contains 14 residues. CDR1 is DFQATT, CDR2 SNEGSKA, per germline (reference sequence).

At least ten counts were recorded for this clonotype. The chain has TRBV4-3 and TRBJ2-1, with D unclear. The germline V and J ends were trimmed by 4 bases and 10 bases, with 11 bases remaining between them. This CDR3 has 12 residues. Germline V CDR1 and CDR2: LGHNA, YSLEER. CDR3 amino acids: CASSLNYGEQFF. The DNA of the CDR3 is TGCGCCAGCAGCCTCAACTATGGGGAGCAGTTCTTC.

This clonotype was detected ten times or more. The chain carries TRBV7-2 and TRBJ2-1; 7 bases fit TRBD1. Trimming at V came to 6 bases and at J to 9 bases, leaving 5 bases not matched to a gene. Germline V gene data show CDR1 as SGHTA and CDR2 as FQGNSA. The CDR3 has 12 residues. The CDR3: CASRPGTAEQFF. The CDR3 DNA reads TGTGCCAGCAGGCCTGGGACAGCTGAGCAGTTCTTC.

This clonotype was counted ten times or more. The rearrangement uses TRBV7-2 and TRBJ1-4; 8 nucleotides match TRBD1. The V and J ends lost 1 base and 7 bases, in that order; junction bases with no gene match: 2. This CDR3 spans 14 amino acids. Germline V gene lookup returns CDR1 SGHTA and CDR2 FQGNSA. CDR3 sequence (DNA): TGTGCCAGCAGCTTAGGACAGGGGAGTGAAAAACTGTTTTTT. Translation gives CASSLGQGSEKLFF.

The chain couples TRBV15 to TRBJ2-6; D call uncertain. This CDR3 comprises 21 residues. V lost 0 bases and J 0 bases, leaving 21 bases between the germline ends. Germline values: CDR1 LNHNV, CDR2 YYDKDF (reference sequence). DNA of the CDR3: TGTGCCACCAGCAGAGAAAGCGAATTGGGGATTCTTAGCTCTGGGGCCAACGTCCTGACTTTC. This translates into CATSRESELGILSSGANVLTF.

The chain uses TRBV12-5 and TRBJ2-7; TRBD1 matches 12 bases. The CDR3 contains 15 residues. Germline V gene sequence: CDR1 LGHNT, CDR2 FRNRAP. The V segment lost 4 bases and the J segment 0 bases; nucleotides outside the gene matches: 1. The CDR3 sequence: CASGSGQGASYEQYF. The CDR3 region has the DNA TGTGCTAGTGGTTCGGGACAGGGGGCCTCCTACGAGCAGTACTTC. The whole variable domain, remainder taken from reference TRBV12-5 and TRBJ2-7, is DARVTQTPRHKVTEMGQEVTMRCQPILGHNTVFWYRQTMMQGLELLAYFRNRAPLDDSGMPKDRFSAEMPDATLATLKIQPSEPRDSAVYFCASGSGQGASYEQYFGPGTRLTVT.

The rearrangement uses TRBV30 and TRBJ2-2; either TRBD1 or TRBD2 may supply D (5 bases each). Per germline, CDR1 GTSNPN and CDR2 SVGIG (reference sequence). Trimming shortened V by 5 bases and J by 3 bases, and 10 bases separated the two germline ends. The CDR3 consists of 13 residues. CDR3 protein: CAWGDGYTGELFF. The CDR3 nucleotides are TGTGCCTGGGGGGACGGATACACCGGGGAGCTGTTTTTT.

The CDR3 here is CSVLSGDTYEQYF. In DNA form, the CDR3 reads TGCAGCGTCTTGAGTGGGGACACCTACGAGCAGTACTTC. The V gene is TRBV29-1, the J gene TRBJ2-7, with TRBD1 as a possible D gene (6 bases). This CDR3 contains 13 residues. V was pared by 6 bases and J by 2 bases, with 14 bases between. The germline CDR1 and CDR2 sequences are SQVTM and ANQGSEA.